This TCR beta chain was recovered during a study of cytomegalovirus exposure and HLA in healthy donors. Vbeta (60) and Jbeta (13) primers were used in the PCR. Here immunoSEQ multiplex PCR was the method, and the copy in TCRdb shows in-frame clones only, minus some. The repertoire has 130,000 or so clones, around nine tenths of them found once; the top ten carry 5.2%. The CDR3 sequence is 15 residues long. Germline-derived CDR1 and CDR2 are LNHDA and SQIVND (reference sequence). The germline V and J ends were trimmed by 4 bases and 6 bases, with 16 bases remaining between them. This receptor was obtained from a woman aged 25 to 45 in good health and CMV-seronegative. Sequences were obtained from PBMCs. The chain recombines TRBV19 with TRBJ2-1, with D perhaps matching TRBD1 (6 bases). The CDR3 coding sequence is TGTGCCAGTAGTACCCTACAGGGCTTGGGCAATGAGCAGTTCTTC. It translates to CASSTLQGLGNEQFF.